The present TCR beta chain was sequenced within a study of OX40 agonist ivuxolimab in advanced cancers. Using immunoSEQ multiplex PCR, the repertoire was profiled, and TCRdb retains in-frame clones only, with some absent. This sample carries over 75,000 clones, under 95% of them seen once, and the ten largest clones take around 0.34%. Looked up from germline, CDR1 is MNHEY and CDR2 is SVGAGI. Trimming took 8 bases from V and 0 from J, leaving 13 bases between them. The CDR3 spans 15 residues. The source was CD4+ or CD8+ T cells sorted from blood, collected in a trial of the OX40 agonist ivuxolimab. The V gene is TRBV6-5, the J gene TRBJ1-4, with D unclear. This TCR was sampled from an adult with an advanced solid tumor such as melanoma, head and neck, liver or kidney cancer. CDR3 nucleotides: TGTGCCAGCGGGCGGGCGGGAGCAACTAATGAAAAACTGTTTTTT. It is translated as CASGRAGATNEKLFF.